The clone carrying this TCR beta chain was observed a handful of times. Its target is not known. TCRdb processed the RT-PCR reads anew with MiXCR; each CDR3 protein has one entry. Of 800,000 to 1,000,000 distinct CDR3 sequences listed, around 20% are singletons. The sample comes from a study of response to subunit inactivated influenza vaccine. General study points: Every seasonal influenza vaccination brings in few new T cells, the authors suggested.

Sequences were derived from PBMCs from blood, sampled approximately 5 days after vaccination. The receptor was derived from a man aged 50 or older who received an inactivated influenza vaccine.

Written as DNA, the CDR3 is TGTGCCAGCATGTTAAGGGGGATTGGAGAGACCCAGTACTTC. It encodes CASMLRGIGETQYF. V is TRBV7-2 and J is TRBJ2-5; weak D call: TRBD1 (6 bases). CDR3 length: 14 residues. Between the trimmed V and J ends, which lost 7 bases and 4 bases, there was a span of 16 bases. The germline V gene encodes CDR1 SGHTA and CDR2 FQGNSA.